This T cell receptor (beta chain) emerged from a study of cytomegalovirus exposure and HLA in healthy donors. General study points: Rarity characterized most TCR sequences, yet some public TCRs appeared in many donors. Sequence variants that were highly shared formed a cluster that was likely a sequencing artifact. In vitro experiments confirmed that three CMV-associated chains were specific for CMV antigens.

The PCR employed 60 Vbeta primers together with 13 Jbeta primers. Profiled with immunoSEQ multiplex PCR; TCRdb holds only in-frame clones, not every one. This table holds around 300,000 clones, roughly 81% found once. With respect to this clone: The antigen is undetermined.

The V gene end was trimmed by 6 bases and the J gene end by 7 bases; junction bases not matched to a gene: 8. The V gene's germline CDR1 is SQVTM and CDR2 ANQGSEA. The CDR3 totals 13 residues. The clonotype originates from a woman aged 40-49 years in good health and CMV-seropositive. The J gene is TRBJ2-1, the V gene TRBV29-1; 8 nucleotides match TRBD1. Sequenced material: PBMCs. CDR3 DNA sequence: TGCAGCGTATCGACAGGGGCTGGGAATGAGCAGTTCTTC. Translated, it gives CSVSTGAGNEQFF.